This T cell receptor beta chain was observed in a study of shared clonotypes between healthy human individuals. In the original workflow: ImmunoSEQ gave junction-only sequences without quality scores, so filtering differed. The method was immunoSEQ multiplex PCR; TCRdb's version includes in-frame clones alone and lacks a portion of them. V and J calls and clone size follow that table, whereas D and trimming were derived from the DNA. The repertoire includes around 2.3 million clones, around 95% of them detected once, and roughly 0.13% sits in the top ten. Germline V lookup: CDR1 SGHAT, CDR2 FQNNGV. V lost 7 bases and J lost 6; bases outside the gene matches: 10. CDR3 length equals 16 residues. Comments on this clone: The antigen is unknown.

Study-wide points: In contrast to clonotypes shared by all four donors, non-shared clonotypes had lower generation probabilities. Of the naive CD4 clonotypes, around 5.2% were shared across a handful of donors. Researchers found naive subsets generally carried larger estimated richness than memory subsets.

The genes are TRBV11-2 and TRBJ2-1, with 12 nucleotides matching TRBD1. Sequenced input: naive CD4+ T cells sorted from blood. Documented subset: CD45RA+ positively selected. This sequence originates from a man aged 18 to 30 in good health. The CDR3: CASTDPGQGAGNEQFF. CDR3 DNA: TGTGCCAGCACCGATCCGGGACAGGGGGCTGGCAATGAGCAGTTCTTC.